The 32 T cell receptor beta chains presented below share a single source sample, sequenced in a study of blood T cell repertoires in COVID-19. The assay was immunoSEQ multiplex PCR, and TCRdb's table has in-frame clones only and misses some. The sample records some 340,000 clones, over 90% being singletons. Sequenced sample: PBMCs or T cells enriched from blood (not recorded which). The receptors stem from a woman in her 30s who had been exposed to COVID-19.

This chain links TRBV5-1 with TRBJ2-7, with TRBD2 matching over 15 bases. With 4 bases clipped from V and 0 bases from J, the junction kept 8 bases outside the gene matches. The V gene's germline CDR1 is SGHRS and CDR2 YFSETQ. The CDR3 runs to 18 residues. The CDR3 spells CASSLKGLAGGSSYEQYF. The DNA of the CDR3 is TGCGCCAGCAGCCTAAAGGGACTAGCGGGGGGCTCCTCCTACGAGCAGTACTTC. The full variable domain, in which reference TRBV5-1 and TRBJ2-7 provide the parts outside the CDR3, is KAGVTQTPRYLIKTRGQQVTLSCSPISGHRSVSWYQQTPGQGLQFLFEYFSETQRNKGNFPGRFSGRQFSNSRSEMNVSTLELGDSALYLCASSLKGLAGGSSYEQYFGPGTRLTVT.

The CDR3 DNA follows: TGTGCCAGAAGCCCCGGGACTAGCGGGGGCCCTTCCACAGATACGCAGTATTTT. Residues: CARSPGTSGGPSTDTQYF. The chain recombines TRBV5-3 with TRBJ2-3, with 14 bases aligning to TRBD2. TRBV5-3 is filed as an ORF, its function uncertain. The CDR3 is 18 amino acids. V was clipped by 4 bases and J by 2 bases; unmatched bases: 9.

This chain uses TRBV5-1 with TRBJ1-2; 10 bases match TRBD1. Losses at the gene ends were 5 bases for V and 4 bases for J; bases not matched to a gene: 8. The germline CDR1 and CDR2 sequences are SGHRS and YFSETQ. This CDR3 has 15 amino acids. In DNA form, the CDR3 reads TGCGCCAGCAGTCCTAGGGACAGGGGCGGCTATGGCTACACCTTC. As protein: CASSPRDRGGYGYTF.

The CDR3 here is CASSPGTGYGVGNQPQHF. For the CDR3, the DNA is TGTGCCAGCAGCCCTGGGACAGGGTATGGGGTTGGCAATCAGCCCCAGCATTTT. The chain recombines TRBV6-2 or TRBV6-3 with TRBJ1-5, with 9 bases matching TRBD1. V shed 6 bases, J shed 2 bases, and the junction held 14 bases outside the gene matches. The germline CDR1 and CDR2 sequences are MNHEY and SVGEGT. This CDR3 comprises 18 residues.

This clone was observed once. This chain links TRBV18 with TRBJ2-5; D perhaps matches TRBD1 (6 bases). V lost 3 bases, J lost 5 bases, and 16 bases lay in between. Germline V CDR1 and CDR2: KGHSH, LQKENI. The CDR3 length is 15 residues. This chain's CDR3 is CASSPPGVTRETQYF. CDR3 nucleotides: TGTGCCAGCTCACCCCCAGGGGTGACCCGGGAGACCCAGTACTTC.

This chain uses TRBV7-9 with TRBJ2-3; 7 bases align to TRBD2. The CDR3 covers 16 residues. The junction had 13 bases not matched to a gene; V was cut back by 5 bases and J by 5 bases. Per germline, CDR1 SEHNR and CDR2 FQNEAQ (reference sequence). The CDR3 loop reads CASSQPGRGGGDTQYF. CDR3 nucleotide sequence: TGTGCCAGCAGCCAACCCGGCCGCGGGGGAGGAGATACGCAGTATTTT.

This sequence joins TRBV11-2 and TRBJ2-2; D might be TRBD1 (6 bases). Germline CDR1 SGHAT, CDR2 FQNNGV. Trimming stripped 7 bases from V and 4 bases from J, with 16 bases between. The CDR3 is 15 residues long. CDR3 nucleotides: TGTGCCAGCACCTTTTTAAGGACAGTCACCGGGGAGCTGTTTTTT. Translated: CASTFLRTVTGELFF.

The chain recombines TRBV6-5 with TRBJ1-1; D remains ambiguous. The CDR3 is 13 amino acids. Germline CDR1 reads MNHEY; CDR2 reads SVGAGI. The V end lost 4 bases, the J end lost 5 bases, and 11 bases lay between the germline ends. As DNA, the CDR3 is TGTGCCAGCAGTTCGGGGAGTTGGACTGAAGCTTTCTTT. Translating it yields CASSSGSWTEAFF.

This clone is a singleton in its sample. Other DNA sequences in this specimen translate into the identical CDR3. This CDR3 reads CASSLASGAYEQYF. Here the CDR3 DNA reads TGCGCCAGCAGCTTGGCATCCGGGGCCTACGAGCAGTACTTC. The chain combines TRBV5-1 with TRBJ2-7; D is perhaps TRBD2 (5 bases). CDR1 and CDR2 from the germline V gene are SGHRS and YFSETQ. V lost 0 bases and J 2 bases, leaving 9 bases between the germline ends. There are 14 residues in the CDR3. Based on the CDR3 plus reference TRBV5-1 and TRBJ2-7, the full variable domain is KAGVTQTPRYLIKTRGQQVTLSCSPISGHRSVSWYQQTPGQGLQFLFEYFSETQRNKGNFPGRFSGRQFSNSRSEMNVSTLELGDSALYLCASSLASGAYEQYFGPGTRLTVT.

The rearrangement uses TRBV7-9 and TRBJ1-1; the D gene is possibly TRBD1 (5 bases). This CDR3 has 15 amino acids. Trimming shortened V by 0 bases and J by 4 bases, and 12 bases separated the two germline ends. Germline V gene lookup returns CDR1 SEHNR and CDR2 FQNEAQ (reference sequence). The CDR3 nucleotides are TGTGCCAGCAGCTTAGCAATCTCCAGGGCCACTGAAGCTTTCTTT. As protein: CASSLAISRATEAFF.

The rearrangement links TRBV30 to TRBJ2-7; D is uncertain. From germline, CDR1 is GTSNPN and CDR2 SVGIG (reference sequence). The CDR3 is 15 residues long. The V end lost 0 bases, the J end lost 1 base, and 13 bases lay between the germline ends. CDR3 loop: CAWSVPLQASYEQYF. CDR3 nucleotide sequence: TGTGCCTGGAGTGTACCTCTCCAGGCGTCCTACGAGCAGTACTTC.

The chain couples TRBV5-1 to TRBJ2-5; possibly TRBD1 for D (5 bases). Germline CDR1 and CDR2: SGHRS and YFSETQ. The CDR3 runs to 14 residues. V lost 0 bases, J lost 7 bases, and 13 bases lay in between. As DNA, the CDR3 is TGCGCCAGCAGCTTGGCCCAGGCCCAGGGGACCCAGTACTTC. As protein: CASSLAQAQGTQYF.

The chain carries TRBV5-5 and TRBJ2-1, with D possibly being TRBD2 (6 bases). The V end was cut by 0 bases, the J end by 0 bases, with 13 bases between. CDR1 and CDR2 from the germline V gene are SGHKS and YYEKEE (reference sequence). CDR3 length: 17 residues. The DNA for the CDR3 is TGTGCCAGCAGCTTGGTTTGGGGGGACGTCTCCTACAATGAGCAGTTCTTC. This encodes CASSLVWGDVSYNEQFF.

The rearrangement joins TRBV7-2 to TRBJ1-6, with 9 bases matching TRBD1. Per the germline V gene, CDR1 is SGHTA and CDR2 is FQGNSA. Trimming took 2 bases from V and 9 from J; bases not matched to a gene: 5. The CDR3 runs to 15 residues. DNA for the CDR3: TGTGCCAGCAGCTTATTTGGGACAGGGATTTCACCCCTCCACTTT. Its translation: CASSLFGTGISPLHF.

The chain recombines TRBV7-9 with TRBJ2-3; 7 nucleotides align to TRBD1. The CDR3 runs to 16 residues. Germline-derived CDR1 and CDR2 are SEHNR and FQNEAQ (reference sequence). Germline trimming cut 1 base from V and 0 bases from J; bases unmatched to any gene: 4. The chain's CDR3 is CASSLGGQESTDTQYF. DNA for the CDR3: TGTGCCAGCAGCTTAGGTGGACAGGAGAGCACAGATACGCAGTATTTT.

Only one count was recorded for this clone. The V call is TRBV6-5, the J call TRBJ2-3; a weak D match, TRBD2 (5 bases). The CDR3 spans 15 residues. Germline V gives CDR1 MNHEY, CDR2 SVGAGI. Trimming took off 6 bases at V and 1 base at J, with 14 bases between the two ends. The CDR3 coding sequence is TGTGCCAGCAGCCGGCGGAGCGGACGCACAGATACGCAGTATTTT. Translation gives CASSRRSGRTDTQYF.

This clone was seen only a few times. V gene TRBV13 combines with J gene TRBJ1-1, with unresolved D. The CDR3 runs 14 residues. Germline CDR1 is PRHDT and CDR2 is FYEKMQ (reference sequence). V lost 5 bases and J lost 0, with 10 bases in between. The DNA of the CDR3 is TGTGCCAGCAGCCTTCCCGACATGAACACTGAAGCTTTCTTT. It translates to CASSLPDMNTEAFF.

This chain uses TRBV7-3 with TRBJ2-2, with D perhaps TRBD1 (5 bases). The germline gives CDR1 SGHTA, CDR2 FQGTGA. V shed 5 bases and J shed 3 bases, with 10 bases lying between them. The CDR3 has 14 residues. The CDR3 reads CASSPSTDTGELFF. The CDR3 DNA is TGTGCCAGCAGCCCCTCGACAGACACCGGGGAGCTGTTTTTT. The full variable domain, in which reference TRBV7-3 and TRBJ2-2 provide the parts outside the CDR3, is GAGVSQTPSNKVTEKGKYVELRCDPISGHTALYWYRQSLGQGPEFLIYFQGTGAADDSGLPNDRFFAVRPEGSVSTLKIQRTERGDSAVYLCASSPSTDTGELFFGEGSRLTVL.

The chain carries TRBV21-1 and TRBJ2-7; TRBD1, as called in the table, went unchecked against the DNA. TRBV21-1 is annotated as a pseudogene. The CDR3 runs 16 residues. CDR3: CASSIFRDRPYYEQYF. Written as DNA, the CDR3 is TGTGCCAGCAGCATCTTCCGGGACAGACCTTACTACGAGCAGTACTTC.

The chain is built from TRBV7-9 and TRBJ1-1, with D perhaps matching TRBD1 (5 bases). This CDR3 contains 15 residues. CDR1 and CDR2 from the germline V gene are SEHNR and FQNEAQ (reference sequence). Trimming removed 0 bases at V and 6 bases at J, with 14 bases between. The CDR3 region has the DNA TGTGCCAGCAGCTTAGCGGCCGGGGGGAGCGCTGAAGCTTTCTTT. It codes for CASSLAAGGSAEAFF.

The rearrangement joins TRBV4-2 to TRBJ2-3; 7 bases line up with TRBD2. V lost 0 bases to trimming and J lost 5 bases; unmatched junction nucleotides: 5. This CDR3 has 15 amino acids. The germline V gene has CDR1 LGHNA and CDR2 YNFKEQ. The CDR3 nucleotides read TGTGCCAGCAGCCAAGATTTACTAGCGATAGATACGCAGTATTTT. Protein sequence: CASSQDLLAIDTQYF.

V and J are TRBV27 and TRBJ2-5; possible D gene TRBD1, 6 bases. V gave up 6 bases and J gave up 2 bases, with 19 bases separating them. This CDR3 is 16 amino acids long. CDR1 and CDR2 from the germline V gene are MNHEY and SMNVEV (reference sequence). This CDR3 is CASSPSQGEEQETQYF. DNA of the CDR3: TGTGCCAGCAGCCCCTCACAGGGAGAGGAACAAGAGACCCAGTACTTC.

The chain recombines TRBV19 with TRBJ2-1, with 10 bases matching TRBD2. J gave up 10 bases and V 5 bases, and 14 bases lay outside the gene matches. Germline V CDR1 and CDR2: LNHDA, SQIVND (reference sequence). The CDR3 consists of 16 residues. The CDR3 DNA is TGTGCCAGTAGTGACCTAAGCGGGGGGGTACTGGACGAGCAGTTCTTC. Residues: CASSDLSGGVLDEQFF.

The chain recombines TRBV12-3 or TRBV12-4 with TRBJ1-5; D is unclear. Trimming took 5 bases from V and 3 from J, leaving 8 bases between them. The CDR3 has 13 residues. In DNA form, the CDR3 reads TGTGCCAGCAGTCTGAGTCTCAATCAGCCCCAGCATTTT. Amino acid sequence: CASSLSLNQPQHF.

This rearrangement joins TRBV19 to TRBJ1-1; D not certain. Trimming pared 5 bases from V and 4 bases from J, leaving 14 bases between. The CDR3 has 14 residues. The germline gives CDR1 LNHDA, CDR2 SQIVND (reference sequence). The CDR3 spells CASSDSVKTTEAFF. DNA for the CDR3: TGTGCCAGTAGTGATTCGGTCAAAACCACTGAAGCTTTCTTT.

The CDR3 here is CASSQLGQGMDYGYTF. CDR3 nucleotide sequence: TGCGCCAGCAGCCAACTAGGACAGGGGATGGACTATGGCTACACCTTC. V gene TRBV4-1 combines with J gene TRBJ1-2; 9 bases match TRBD1. Per the germline V gene, CDR1 is MGHRA and CDR2 is YSYEKL. The CDR3 spans 16 residues. With 2 bases clipped from V and 3 bases from J, the junction kept 7 bases outside the gene matches.

The DNA for the CDR3 is TGTGCCAGCAGCAGCAGACAGGGGGCGGCTCAGCCCCAGCATTTT. This sequence encodes CASSSRQGAAQPQHF. The chain is built from TRBV7-8 and TRBJ1-5; 10 bases are shared with TRBD1. Germline V gene sequence: CDR1 SGHVS, CDR2 FQNEAQ. The CDR3 has 15 amino acids. Unmatched junction bases numbered 7, after V lost 5 bases and J lost 6 bases. The variable domain in full, with the rest retrieved from reference TRBV7-8 and TRBJ1-5, is GAGVSQSPRYKVAKRGQDVALRCDPISGHVSLFWYQQALGQGPEFLTYFQNEAQLDKSGLPSDRFFAERPEGSVSTLKIQRTQQEDSAVYLCASSSRQGAAQPQHFGDGTRLSIL.

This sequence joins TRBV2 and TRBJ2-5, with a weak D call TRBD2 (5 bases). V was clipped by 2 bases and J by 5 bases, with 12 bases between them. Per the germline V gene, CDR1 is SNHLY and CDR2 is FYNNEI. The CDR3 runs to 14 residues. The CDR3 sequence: CASSERLSGETQYF. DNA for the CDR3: TGTGCCAGCAGTGAAAGACTATCCGGGGAGACCCAGTACTTC.

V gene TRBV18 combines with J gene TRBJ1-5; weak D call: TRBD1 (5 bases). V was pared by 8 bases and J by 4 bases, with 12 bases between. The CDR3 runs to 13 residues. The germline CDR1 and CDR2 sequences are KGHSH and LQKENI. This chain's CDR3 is CASADSENQPQHF. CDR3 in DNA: TGTGCCAGCGCTGACAGCGAAAATCAGCCCCAGCATTTT.

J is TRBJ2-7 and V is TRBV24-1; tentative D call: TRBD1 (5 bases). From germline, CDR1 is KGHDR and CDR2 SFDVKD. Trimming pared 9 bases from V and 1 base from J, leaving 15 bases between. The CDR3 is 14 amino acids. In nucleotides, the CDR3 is TGTGCCACCGGATGGGGCAGGGCATCCTACGAGCAGTACTTC. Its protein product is CATGWGRASYEQYF.

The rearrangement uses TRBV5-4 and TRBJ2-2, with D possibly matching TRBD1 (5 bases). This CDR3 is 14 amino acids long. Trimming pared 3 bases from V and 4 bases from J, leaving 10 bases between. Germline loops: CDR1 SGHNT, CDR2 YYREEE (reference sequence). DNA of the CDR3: TGTGCCAGCAGCTCGGACACCGCCACCGGGGAGCTGTTTTTT. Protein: CASSSDTATGELFF.

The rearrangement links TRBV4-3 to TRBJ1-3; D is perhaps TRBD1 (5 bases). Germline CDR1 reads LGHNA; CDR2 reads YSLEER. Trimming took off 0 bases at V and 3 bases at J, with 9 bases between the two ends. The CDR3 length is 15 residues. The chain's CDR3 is CASSQDRVHGNTIYF. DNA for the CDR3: TGCGCCAGCAGCCAAGACAGGGTCCATGGAAACACCATATATTTT.